This TCR beta chain was captured by sequencing in a study of cytomegalovirus exposure and HLA in healthy donors. CDR1 is SEHNR and CDR2 is FQNEAQ in the germline V gene (reference sequence). The CDR3 extends over 19 amino acids. The V and J ends lost 3 bases and 2 bases, in that order; junction bases with no gene match: 14. Profiled with immunoSEQ multiplex PCR; TCRdb holds only in-frame clones, not every one. This table has 200,000 to 250,000 clones, approximately 80% appearing once. The J gene is TRBJ2-7, the V gene TRBV7-9; 12 nucleotides match TRBD2. The sequencing input was PBMCs. This clonotype originated in a woman in her 30s in good health and CMV-seropositive. The CDR3 nucleotides read TGTGCCAGCAGCTTCCTGGACGGACTAGCGGGACCTACAACCTACGAGCAGTACTTC. The encoded protein is CASSFLDGLAGPTTYEQYF.